A single sample gave rise to the 18 T cell receptor beta chains below, sequenced in a study of blood T cells in healthy people across ages. A J-beta primer mix and a sample-barcoded 5' primer were used in a second PCR of roughly 6 to 11 cycles. TCRdb recomputed calls from the 5' RACE reads with MiXCR, one row per CDR3 protein. The sample includes hundreds of thousands of distinct CDR3 sequences, about 62% of them seen just once. The specimen sequenced was blood. These receptors originate from a man aged 30 to 45 in good health.

This clonotype occurred a few times. V is TRBV27 and J is TRBJ2-7; 9 positions match TRBD1. V shed 8 bases and J 2 bases; nucleotides not matched to a gene: 4. CDR1 and CDR2 (germline): MNHEY, SMNVEV (reference sequence). The CDR3 runs to 13 residues. Written as DNA, the CDR3 is TGTGCCAGCCCAGGACAGGGGACCTACGAGCAGTACTTC. Its protein is CASPGQGTYEQYF.

This rearrangement joins TRBV27 to TRBJ2-7, with 9 bases fitting TRBD1. There are 16 residues in the CDR3. Germline V gene data show CDR1 as MNHEY and CDR2 as SMNVEV (reference sequence). With 5 bases clipped from V and 0 bases from J, the junction kept 8 bases outside the gene matches. CDR3 protein: CASSISGTGYSYEQYF. Written as DNA, the CDR3 is TGTGCCAGCAGTATCTCCGGGACAGGGTACTCCTACGAGCAGTACTTC.

This clonotype was observed a handful of times. CDR3 sequence (DNA): TGTGCCAGCAGCGCAGACAGGGTTGGCGGCTACACCTTC. Encoded protein: CASSADRVGGYTF. The chain carries TRBV9 and TRBJ1-2; TRBD1 aligns across 7 bases. Trimming took 3 bases from V and 8 from J; bases not matched to a gene: 7. Looked up from germline, CDR1 is SGDLS and CDR2 is YYNGEE. The CDR3 is 13 amino acids.

This chain joins TRBV21-1 and TRBJ2-5. TRBV21-1 is a recognized pseudogene. The CDR3 length is 15 residues. The CDR3 reads CASSKALPSRETQYF. The CDR3 bases are TGTGCCAGCAGCAAAGCGCTTCCAAGCAGAGAGACCCAGTACTTC.

There are a few counts of this clonotype. The rearrangement joins TRBV3-1 to TRBJ2-5, with unresolved D. CDR1 LGHDT and CDR2 YNNKEL come from the germline V gene (reference sequence). Deletions cut 0 bases from V and 1 base from J, with 9 bases between. The CDR3 spans 15 residues. This CDR3 reads CASSQERSFQETQYF. CDR3 bases: TGTGCCAGCAGCCAAGAGCGCTCCTTCCAAGAGACCCAGTACTTC.

The V and J genes are TRBV15 and TRBJ2-6, with TRBD2 matching 14 bases. Germline V gene data show CDR1 as LNHNV and CDR2 as YYDKDF (reference sequence). V shed 3 bases and J 0 bases; nucleotides not matched to a gene: 1. This CDR3 spans 18 amino acids. CDR3 nucleotides: TGTGCCACCAGCAGGACTAGCGGGGGGGCCTCTGGGGCCAACGTCCTGACTTTC. Translated: CATSRTSGGASGANVLTF.

The gene calls are TRBV20-1 and TRBJ2-3; 9 bases align to TRBD2. From germline, CDR1 is DFQATT and CDR2 SNEGSKA (reference sequence). The CDR3 totals 16 residues. The V gene end was trimmed by 5 bases and the J gene end by 3 bases; junction bases not matched to a gene: 12. In DNA form, the CDR3 reads TGCAGTGCTGGGAGCGTGGGACTAGCCTCGACAGATACGCAGTATTTT. Encoded protein: CSAGSVGLASTDTQYF.

The chain links TRBV7-9 to TRBJ1-2, with a weak D call TRBD1 (5 bases). Germline lookup yields CDR1 SEHNR and CDR2 FQNEAQ (reference sequence). The CDR3 is 13 residues long. Trimming removed 5 bases from V and 8 bases from J, with 15 bases in between. DNA of the CDR3: TGTGCCAGCAGCGCAAGCGGAAGGGACGGCTACACCTTC. This gives the protein CASSASGRDGYTF. Together with reference TRBV7-9 and TRBJ1-2, the CDR3 gives the full variable domain: DTGVSQNPRHKITKRGQNVTFRCDPISEHNRLYWYRQTLGQGPEFLTYFQNEAQLEKSRLLSDRFSAERPKGSFSTLEIQRTEQGDSAMYLCASSASGRDGYTFGSGTRLTVV.

This clonotype was seen more than once but under ten times. The V gene is TRBV6-4, the J gene TRBJ2-3; 14 bases map to TRBD2. Germline values: CDR1 MRHNA, CDR2 SNTAGT. This CDR3 has 13 residues. J gave up 7 bases and V 9 bases, and 3 bases lay outside the gene matches. This chain's CDR3 is CASGTSGSNTQYF. The CDR3 coding sequence is TGTGCCAGTGGGACTAGCGGGAGTAATACGCAGTATTTT.

This rearrangement joins TRBV15 to TRBJ2-1, with no clear D. CDR1 is LNHNV and CDR2 is YYDKDF in the germline V gene (reference sequence). V was trimmed by 5 bases and J by 9 bases, leaving 20 bases between them. The CDR3 contains 15 residues. The CDR3 here is CATSGNPKDRAEQFF. CDR3 DNA sequence: TGTGCCACCAGCGGAAACCCTAAGGATCGGGCTGAGCAGTTCTTC. The entire variable domain, with the rest obtained from reference TRBV15 and TRBJ2-1, is as follows: DAMVIQNPRYQVTQFGKPVTLSCSQTLNHNVMYWYQQKSSQAPKLLFHYYDKDFNNEADTPDNFQSRRPNTSFCFLDIRSPGLGDTAMYLCATSGNPKDRAEQFFGPGTRLTVL.

The gene calls are TRBV28 and TRBJ1-5, with D unclear. The CDR3 has 13 amino acids. Germline assignment: CDR1 MDHEN and CDR2 SYDVKM. The ends were cut back, 6 bases at V and 5 bases at J, with 11 bases in the middle. CDR3 DNA: TGTGCCAGCAGCCAAGAGGGCGATCAGCCCCAGCATTTT. It yields the protein CASSQEGDQPQHF.

This chain uses TRBV20-1 with TRBJ2-4; D call uncertain. The CDR3 runs 10 residues. CDR1 DFQATT and CDR2 SNEGSKA come from the germline V gene (reference sequence). The V gene lost 2 bases and the J gene lost 7 bases, with 3 bases spanning the gap. CDR3 residues: CSARWNIQYF. For the CDR3, the DNA is TGCAGTGCTAGATGGAACATTCAGTACTTC.

V gene TRBV28 combines with J gene TRBJ2-1; D is uncertain. Germline CDR1 MDHEN, CDR2 SYDVKM. The CDR3 has 15 amino acids. V was pared by 6 bases and J by 5 bases, with 17 bases between. The CDR3 sequence is CASRPLPLANNEQFF. CDR3 in DNA: TGTGCCAGCAGACCACTTCCCCTCGCCAACAATGAGCAGTTCTTC.

This clonotype was found a few times. The rearrangement joins TRBV5-1 to TRBJ2-5; 7 bases map to TRBD1. Trimming cost V 2 bases and J 5 bases; bases outside gene matches: 6. The V gene's germline CDR1 is SGHRS and CDR2 YFSETQ. The CDR3 covers 14 residues. The CDR3 loop is CASSFHRGMETQYF. The CDR3 coding sequence is TGCGCCAGCAGCTTCCACAGGGGAATGGAGACCCAGTACTTC. Looking up the rest from reference TRBV5-1 and TRBJ2-5 gives the full variable domain: KAGVTQTPRYLIKTRGQQVTLSCSPISGHRSVSWYQQTPGQGLQFLFEYFSETQRNKGNFPGRFSGRQFSNSRSEMNVSTLELGDSALYLCASSFHRGMETQYFGPGTRLLVL.

This clonotype was recorded only once. The gene calls are TRBV28 and TRBJ2-7, with TRBD2 identical over 9 bases. V gave up 6 bases and J gave up 7 bases; unmatched junction bases: 16. Germline V lookup: CDR1 MDHEN, CDR2 SYDVKM. CDR3 length: 16 residues. The CDR3 loop reads CASSWGGTSPYSEQYF. For the CDR3, the DNA is TGTGCCAGCAGCTGGGGGGGGACTAGCCCCTACAGTGAGCAGTACTTC.

V gene TRBV28 combines with J gene TRBJ2-3; D unclear. The CDR3 sequence is 12 residues long. V lost 5 bases and J 9 bases, leaving 12 bases between the germline ends. Germline lookup yields CDR1 MDHEN and CDR2 SYDVKM. The DNA for the CDR3 is TGTGCCAGCAGTGCAGACCGGCACACGCAGTATTTT. Protein: CASSADRHTQYF.

This chain joins TRBV7-2 and TRBJ2-3, with 12 bases that match TRBD1. Unmatched junction bases numbered 6, after V lost 1 base and J lost 4 bases. Germline CDR1 SGHTA, CDR2 FQGNSA. CDR3 length equals 17 residues. This chain's CDR3 is CASSLVGTGGMADTQYF. The CDR3 DNA sequence: TGTGCCAGCAGCTTAGTCGGGACAGGGGGCATGGCAGATACGCAGTATTTT.

The V call is TRBV28, the J call TRBJ2-7, with TRBD2 matching over 10 bases. The CDR3 has 15 amino acids. Trimming at V came to 7 bases and at J to 2 bases, leaving 8 bases not matched to a gene. Germline V gives CDR1 MDHEN, CDR2 SYDVKM. CDR3: CASKAGGGPTYEQYF. The CDR3 DNA follows: TGTGCCAGCAAAGCGGGAGGGGGGCCTACCTACGAGCAGTACTTC.